One sample yielded the 23 T cell receptor beta chains listed below, sequenced in a study of blood T cell repertoires in COVID-19. This table comes from immunoSEQ multiplex PCR, and its TCRdb copy is limited to in-frame clones, with some not included. The profile shows roughly 250,000 clones, more than 70% of them singletons. The sequencing sample was made of peripheral blood. These receptors all come from a man between 40 and 49 years old with active or convalescent COVID-19.

This rearrangement joins TRBV19 to TRBJ2-3; tentatively, D is TRBD2 (6 bases). This CDR3 has 13 amino acids. Germline loops: CDR1 LNHDA, CDR2 SQIVND (reference sequence). Trimming removed 6 bases from V and 3 bases from J, with 10 bases in between. The CDR3: CASSGRITDTQYF. Written as DNA, the CDR3 is TGTGCCAGTAGCGGGAGAATTACAGATACGCAGTATTTT.

The chain uses TRBV18 and TRBJ2-3; D might be TRBD2 (5 bases). Germline CDR1 is KGHSH and CDR2 is LQKENI. This CDR3 comprises 14 residues. V gave up 6 bases and J gave up 4 bases, with 14 bases separating them. The CDR3 DNA is TGTGCCAGCTCGCCCTTACCGAGGGCAGATACGCAGTATTTT. This encodes CASSPLPRADTQYF.

The V and J genes are TRBV19 and TRBJ1-1; D uncertain. The CDR3 is 15 residues long. CDR1 is LNHDA, CDR2 SQIVND, per germline (reference sequence). Trimming stripped 5 bases from V and 6 bases from J, with 19 bases between. As DNA, the CDR3 is TGTGCCAGTAGTGGGCGCGGGATCAATGGCGCTGAAGCTTTCTTT. Encoded protein: CASSGRGINGAEAFF.

The genes are TRBV15 and TRBJ1-1; D not certain. Trimming shortened V by 8 bases and J by 4 bases, and 17 bases separated the two germline ends. The CDR3 loop spans 14 amino acids. The germline CDR1 and CDR2 sequences are LNHNV and YYDKDF (reference sequence). The CDR3 region is CATEEHGLSTEAFF. The CDR3 nucleotides are TGTGCCACCGAGGAACACGGACTATCCACTGAAGCTTTCTTT.

This rearrangement joins TRBV29-1 to TRBJ2-1, with D tentatively TRBD2 (5 bases). This CDR3 spans 10 amino acids. CDR1 is SQVTM and CDR2 is ANQGSEA in the germline V gene. V was clipped by 4 bases and J by 8 bases, with 6 bases between them. The CDR3 is CSVVGDEQFF. The CDR3 region has the DNA TGCAGCGTTGTCGGGGATGAGCAGTTCTTC.

The gene calls are TRBV5-1 and TRBJ1-1; D might be TRBD1 (6 bases). The CDR3 sequence is 14 residues long. CDR1 is SGHRS, CDR2 YFSETQ, per germline. With 0 bases removed from V and 3 bases from J, the gap between germline ends came to 9 bases. In nucleotides, the CDR3 is TGCGCCAGCAGCTTGGAACAGGGTTACACTGAAGCTTTCTTT. Amino acid sequence: CASSLEQGYTEAFF. Combining the CDR3 with reference TRBV5-1 and TRBJ1-1 gives the whole variable domain KAGVTQTPRYLIKTRGQQVTLSCSPISGHRSVSWYQQTPGQGLQFLFEYFSETQRNKGNFPGRFSGRQFSNSRSEMNVSTLELGDSALYLCASSLEQGYTEAFFGQGTRLTVV.

The rearrangement links TRBV30 to TRBJ1-1; D is perhaps TRBD1 (6 bases). V was cut by 4 bases and J by 4 bases, with 10 bases left in between. Germline CDR1 GTSNPN, CDR2 SVGIG (reference sequence). This CDR3 is 12 amino acids long. CDR3 DNA sequence: TGTGCCTGGAAGGGGGGGGGCACTGAAGCTTTCTTT. Translating gives CAWKGGGTEAFF.

Details on this clone: The sample holds other DNA sequences that translate to the same CDR3. The rearrangement uses TRBV18 and TRBJ1-1; TRBD1 aligns across 7 bases. CDR1 is KGHSH and CDR2 is LQKENI in the germline V gene. The CDR3 is made up of 15 amino acids. V shed 3 bases and J 0 bases; nucleotides not matched to a gene: 4. CDR3 DNA: TGTGCCAGCTCACCGACAGGGCCCATGAACACTGAAGCTTTCTTT. Translating it yields CASSPTGPMNTEAFF.

The sample holds a few counts of this clone. V and J are TRBV6-5 and TRBJ2-3; possible D gene TRBD2, 5 bases. The germline CDR1 and CDR2 sequences are MNHEY and SVGAGI. Trimming left V 9 bases short and J 2 bases short, with 9 bases between. This CDR3 is 12 amino acids long. This chain's CDR3 is CASGLSTDTQYF. CDR3 sequence (DNA): TGTGCCAGTGGACTCTCCACAGATACGCAGTATTTT.

This rearrangement joins TRBV6-6 to TRBJ1-2, with unresolved D. Germline-derived CDR1 and CDR2 are MNHNY and SVGAGI (reference sequence). This CDR3 is 14 amino acids long. The V end was cut by 3 bases, the J end by 4 bases, with 12 bases between. CDR3 in DNA: TGTGCCAGCAGTTATGTGCAGGTTGGCTATGGCTACACCTTC. Encoded protein: CASSYVQVGYGYTF.

V and J are TRBV14 and TRBJ2-3, with 7 bases lining up with TRBD2. After removal of 5 bases from V and 4 bases from J, the junction contained 3 bases not matched to a gene. This CDR3 region has 13 residues. The germline V gene encodes CDR1 SGHDN and CDR2 FVKESK. For the CDR3, the DNA is TGTGCCAGCAGCACGACTAGCTCAGATACGCAGTATTTT. Amino acids: CASSTTSSDTQYF.

This chain uses TRBV7-9 with TRBJ1-2, with a weak D call TRBD1 (5 bases). CDR1 SEHNR and CDR2 FQNEAQ come from the germline V gene (reference sequence). V lost 1 base, J lost 0 bases, and 9 bases lay in between. The CDR3 is made up of 15 amino acids. The CDR3 DNA sequence: TGTGCCAGCAGCTTAGGTGGGGCTTCTAACTATGGCTACACCTTC. This translates into CASSLGGASNYGYTF. The variable domain in full, with the rest retrieved from reference TRBV7-9 and TRBJ1-2, is DTGVSQNPRHKITKRGQNVTFRCDPISEHNRLYWYRQTLGQGPEFLTYFQNEAQLEKSRLLSDRFSAERPKGSFSTLEIQRTEQGDSAMYLCASSLGGASNYGYTFGSGTRLTVV.

This rearrangement joins TRBV5-1 to TRBJ1-6, with D unclear. The length of the CDR3 is 18 residues. CDR1 is SGHRS, CDR2 YFSETQ, per germline. V was shortened by 2 bases and J by 2 bases, with 17 bases between the two germline ends. The CDR3 loop reads CASSLTESGSTYNSPLHF. The CDR3 DNA sequence: TGCGCCAGCAGCTTAACTGAGTCGGGTTCTACCTATAATTCACCCCTCCACTTT.

The rearrangement links TRBV2 to TRBJ1-2; TRBD1 matches at 9 bases. This CDR3 is built from 13 residues. Looked up from germline, CDR1 is SNHLY and CDR2 is FYNNEI. Germline trimming cut 3 bases from V and 6 bases from J; bases unmatched to any gene: 2. CDR3 loop: CASSDGQGNGYTF. The CDR3 region has the DNA TGTGCCAGCAGTGACGGACAGGGGAATGGCTACACCTTC.

The V gene is TRBV19, the J gene TRBJ2-1, with D tentatively TRBD1 (5 bases). The germline V and J ends were trimmed by 3 bases and 0 bases, with 9 bases remaining between them. Looked up from germline, CDR1 is LNHDA and CDR2 is SQIVND (reference sequence). The CDR3 has 15 amino acids. In nucleotides, the CDR3 is TGTGCCAGTAGTATGCAGGGAACCTCCTACAATGAGCAGTTCTTC. Amino acid sequence: CASSMQGTSYNEQFF.

The chain carries TRBV9 and TRBJ2-7, with TRBD2 matching over 8 bases. Losses at the gene ends were 4 bases for V and 7 bases for J; bases not matched to a gene: 13. Germline V gives CDR1 SGDLS, CDR2 YYNGEE. This CDR3 comprises 15 residues. The chain's CDR3 is CASSPIELREGEQYF. CDR3 sequence (DNA): TGTGCCAGCAGCCCAATAGAGCTCCGGGAGGGAGAGCAGTACTTC. The full variable domain, with the rest looked up from reference TRBV9 and TRBJ2-7, is DSGVTQTPKHLITATGQRVTLRCSPRSGDLSVYWYQQSLDQGLQFLIQYYNGEERAKGNILERFSAQQFPDLHSELNLSSLELGDSALYFCASSPIELREGEQYFGPGTRLTVT.

The rearrangement uses TRBV7-2 and TRBJ2-5; a weak D match, TRBD1 (5 bases). Germline loops: CDR1 SGHTA, CDR2 FQGNSA. The V end lost 5 bases, the J end lost 2 bases, and 15 bases lay between the germline ends. CDR3 length: 15 residues. The CDR3 DNA is TGTGCCAGCAGCCGCTACCCCAGGGATCAAGAGACCCAGTACTTC. This encodes CASSRYPRDQETQYF.

The chain carries TRBV10-3 and TRBJ2-5; possible D gene TRBD1, 5 bases. CDR1 is ENHRY and CDR2 is SYGVKD in the germline V gene. With 3 bases removed from V and 2 bases from J, the gap between germline ends came to 13 bases. The CDR3 has 15 residues. The CDR3 spells CAISETRTRQETQYF. The CDR3 coding sequence is TGTGCCATCAGTGAAACGCGGACACGACAAGAGACCCAGTACTTC.

The chain links TRBV2 to TRBJ2-5; the match to TRBD1 covers 10 bases. The V and J ends lost 10 bases and 5 bases, in that order; junction bases with no gene match: 19. This CDR3 spans 17 amino acids. Germline CDR1 SNHLY, CDR2 FYNNEI. In DNA, the CDR3 is TGTGCCATTACCCGGGACAGGGGTCCTAAAGGGTGGGAGACCCAGTACTTC. It translates to CAITRDRGPKGWETQYF.

The gene calls are TRBV18 and TRBJ2-7, with 8 nucleotides matching TRBD1. The assigned J gene may be wrong: the sequence end matches TRBJ2-4 better. Germline V gene data show CDR1 as KGHSH and CDR2 as LQKENI. This CDR3 is built from 12 residues. The CDR3 sequence is CASSPGQGIQYF. The CDR3 bases are TGTGCCAGCTCGCCCGGACAGGGCATTCAGTACTTC.

The CDR3 is CASSFGAGALYQETQYF. The CDR3, as DNA: TGTGCCAGCAGCTTCGGGGCAGGGGCCTTATACCAAGAGACCCAGTACTTC. The chain couples TRBV5-4 to TRBJ2-5, with D perhaps matching TRBD1 (6 bases). V lost 2 bases and J lost 0, with 17 bases in between. This CDR3 comprises 17 residues. Germline assignment: CDR1 SGHNT and CDR2 YYREEE (reference sequence).

The chain joins TRBV28 to TRBJ1-5; D gene uncertain. V gave up 7 bases and J gave up 3 bases, with 10 bases separating them. The CDR3 runs to 13 residues. CDR1 and CDR2 from the germline V gene are MDHEN and SYDVKM. CDR3 in amino acids: CASIGFLNQPQHF. CDR3 bases: TGTGCCAGCATCGGGTTCCTCAATCAGCCCCAGCATTTT.

The chain employs TRBV7-2 and TRBJ1-2; D gene unclear. This CDR3 is 14 amino acids long. Germline V gene data show CDR1 as SGHTA and CDR2 as FQGNSA. V was clipped by 8 bases and J by 2 bases, with 15 bases between them. CDR3 DNA: TGTGCCAGCTCACCCCGGGAAGTAAACTATGGCTACACCTTC. Its protein product is CASSPREVNYGYTF.